This T cell receptor beta chain was obtained from a study of OX40 agonist ivuxolimab in advanced cancers. Turning to the study itself: Cohort: about 80% men, mean age approximately 60, aged roughly 23 to 90. Partial response was recorded in three patients: one hepatocellular carcinoma and two cutaneous melanoma cases.

About this clone: Its antigen is as yet unknown.

Study findings and constraints: By week 6 at 0.1 to 3.0 mg/kg, blood CD4+ and CD8+ T cells had expanded clonally. Undetermined was the antigen specificity of the expanded peripheral T cells.

The table came from immunoSEQ multiplex PCR; TCRdb's copy has only in-frame clones and leaves some out. The table includes 40,000 or so clones, approximately 84% detected once. J lost 1 base, V lost 1 base, and 0 bases had no gene match. CDR1 and CDR2 from the germline V gene are SEHNR and FQNEAQ (reference sequence). CDR3 length: 15 residues. The chain uses TRBV7-9 and TRBJ2-3; 9 positions match TRBD2. The receptor was derived from an adult with an advanced solid tumor such as melanoma, head and neck, liver or kidney cancer. The specimen was CD4+ or CD8+ T cells sorted from blood, collected in a trial of the OX40 agonist ivuxolimab. CDR3 nucleotides: TGTGCCAGCAGCTTAGGACTAGCGGGCACAGATACGCAGTATTTT. This translates into CASSLGLAGTDTQYF.